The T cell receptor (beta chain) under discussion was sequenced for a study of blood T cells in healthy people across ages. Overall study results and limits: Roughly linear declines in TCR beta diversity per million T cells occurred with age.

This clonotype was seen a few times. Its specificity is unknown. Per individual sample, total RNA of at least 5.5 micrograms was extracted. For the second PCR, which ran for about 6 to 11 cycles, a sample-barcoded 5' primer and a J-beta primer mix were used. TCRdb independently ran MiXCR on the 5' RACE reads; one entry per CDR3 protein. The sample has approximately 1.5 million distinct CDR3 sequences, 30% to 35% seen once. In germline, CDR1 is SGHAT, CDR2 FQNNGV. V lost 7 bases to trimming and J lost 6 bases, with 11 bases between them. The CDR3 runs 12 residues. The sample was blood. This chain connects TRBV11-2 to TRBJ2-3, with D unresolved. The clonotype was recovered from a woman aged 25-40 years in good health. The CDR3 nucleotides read TGTGCCAGCAACAAACGTGCGGATACGCAGTATTTT. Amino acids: CASNKRADTQYF.